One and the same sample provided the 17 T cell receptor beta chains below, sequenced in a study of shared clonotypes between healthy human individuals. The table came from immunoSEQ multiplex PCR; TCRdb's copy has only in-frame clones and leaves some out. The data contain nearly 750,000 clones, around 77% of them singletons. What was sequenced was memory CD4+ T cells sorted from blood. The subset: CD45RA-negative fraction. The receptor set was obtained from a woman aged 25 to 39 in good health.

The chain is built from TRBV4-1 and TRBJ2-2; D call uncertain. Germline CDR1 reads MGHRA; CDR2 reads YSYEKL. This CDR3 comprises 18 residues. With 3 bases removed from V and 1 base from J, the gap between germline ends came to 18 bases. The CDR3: CASSHQDVRLGNTGELFF. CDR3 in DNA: TGCGCCAGCAGCCACCAAGATGTACGGCTAGGGAACACCGGGGAGCTGTTTTTT.

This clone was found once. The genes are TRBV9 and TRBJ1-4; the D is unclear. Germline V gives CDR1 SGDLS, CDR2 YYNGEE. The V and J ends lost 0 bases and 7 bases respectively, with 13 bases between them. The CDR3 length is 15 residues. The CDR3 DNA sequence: TGTGCCAGCAGCGTAGATAGCCGACCGCGTGAAAAACTGTTTTTT. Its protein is CASSVDSRPREKLFF.

The CDR3 nucleotides are TGTGCCAGCAGTGAAGCCCCGAACAGCGATAGCAATCAGCCCCAGCATTTT. This encodes CASSEAPNSDSNQPQHF. The chain joins TRBV6-1 to TRBJ1-5; D ambiguous. This CDR3 contains 17 residues. The germline V gene encodes CDR1 MNHNS and CDR2 SASEGT. V was trimmed by 0 bases and J by 0 bases, leaving 12 bases between them.

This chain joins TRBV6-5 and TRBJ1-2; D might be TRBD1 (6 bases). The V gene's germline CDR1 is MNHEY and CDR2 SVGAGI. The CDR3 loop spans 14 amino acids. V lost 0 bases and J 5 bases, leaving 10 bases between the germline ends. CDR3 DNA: TGTGCCAGCAGTTACTCGAGGGGGAAGTATGGCTACACCTTC. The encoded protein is CASSYSRGKYGYTF.

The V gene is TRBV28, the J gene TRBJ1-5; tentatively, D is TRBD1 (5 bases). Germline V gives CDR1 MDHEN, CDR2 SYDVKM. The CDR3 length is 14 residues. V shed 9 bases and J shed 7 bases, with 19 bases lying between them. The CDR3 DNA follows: TGTGCCAGTAGGACGGGGGGATGGGGACAGCCCCAGCATTTT. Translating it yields CASRTGGWGQPQHF.

This chain's CDR3 is CSVEWQLAGVAGNEQFF. The CDR3 coding sequence is TGCAGCGTTGAATGGCAACTAGCGGGAGTGGCGGGCAATGAGCAGTTCTTC. The gene calls are TRBV29-1 and TRBJ2-1, with 11 bases that match TRBD2. This CDR3 is built from 17 residues. Germline V gene lookup returns CDR1 SQVTM and CDR2 ANQGSEA. Trimming cost V 2 bases and J 6 bases; bases outside gene matches: 12.

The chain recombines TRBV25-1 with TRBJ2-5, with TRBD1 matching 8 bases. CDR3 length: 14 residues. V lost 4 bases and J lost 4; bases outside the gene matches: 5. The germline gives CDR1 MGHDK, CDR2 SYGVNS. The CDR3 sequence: CASSVPTGGETQYF. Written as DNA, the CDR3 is TGTGCCAGCAGTGTACCTACAGGGGGAGAGACCCAGTACTTC.

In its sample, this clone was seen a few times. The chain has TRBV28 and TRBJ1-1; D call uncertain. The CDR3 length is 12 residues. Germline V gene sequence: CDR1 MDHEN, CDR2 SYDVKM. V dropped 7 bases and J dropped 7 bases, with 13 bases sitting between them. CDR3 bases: TGTGCCAGCACCCTAGGGAGGGTTGAAGCTTTCTTT. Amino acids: CASTLGRVEAFF.

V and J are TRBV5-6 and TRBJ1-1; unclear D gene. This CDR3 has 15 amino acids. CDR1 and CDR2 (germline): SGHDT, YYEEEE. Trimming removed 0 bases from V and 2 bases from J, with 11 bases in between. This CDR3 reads CASSLGLTLNTEAFF. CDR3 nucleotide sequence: TGTGCCAGCAGCTTGGGCCTCACACTAAACACTGAAGCTTTCTTT.

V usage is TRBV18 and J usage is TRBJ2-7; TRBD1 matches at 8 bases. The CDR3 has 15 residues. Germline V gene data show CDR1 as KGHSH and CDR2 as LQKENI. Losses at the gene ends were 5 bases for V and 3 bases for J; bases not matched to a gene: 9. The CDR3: CASSNTGGRRYEQYF. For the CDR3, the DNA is TGTGCCAGCTCAAATACAGGGGGACGGCGCTACGAGCAGTACTTC.

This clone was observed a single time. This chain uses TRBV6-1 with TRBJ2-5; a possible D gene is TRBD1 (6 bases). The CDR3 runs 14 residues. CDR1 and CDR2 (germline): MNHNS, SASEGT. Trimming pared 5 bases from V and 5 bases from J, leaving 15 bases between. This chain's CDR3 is CASSSQAGDETQYF. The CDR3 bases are TGTGCCAGCAGTTCCCAAGCAGGGGACGAGACCCAGTACTTC.

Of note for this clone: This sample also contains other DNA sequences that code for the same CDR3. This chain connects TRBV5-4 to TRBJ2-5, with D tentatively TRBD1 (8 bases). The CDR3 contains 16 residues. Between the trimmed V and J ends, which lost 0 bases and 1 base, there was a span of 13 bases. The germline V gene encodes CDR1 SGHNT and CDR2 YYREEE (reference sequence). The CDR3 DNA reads TGTGCCAGCAGCTTGGAAACAGGGGGGGGCCAAGAGACCCAGTACTTC. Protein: CASSLETGGGQETQYF.

CDR3 DNA sequence: TGTGCCAGCACCAGCGGGGCAGATGAAAACTATGGCTACACCTTC. Translated, it gives CASTSGADENYGYTF. The chain employs TRBV6-1 and TRBJ1-2; perhaps TRBD1 as D (5 bases). The CDR3 totals 15 residues. Germline V gives CDR1 MNHNS, CDR2 SASEGT. Trimming cost V 7 bases and J 2 bases, with 17 bases left between them.

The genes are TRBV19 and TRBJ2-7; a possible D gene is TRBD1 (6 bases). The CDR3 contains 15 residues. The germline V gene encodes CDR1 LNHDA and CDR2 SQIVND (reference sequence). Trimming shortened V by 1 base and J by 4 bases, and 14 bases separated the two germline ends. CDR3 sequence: CASSIGRTAIYEQYF. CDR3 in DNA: TGTGCCAGTAGTATAGGGCGGACAGCAATTTACGAGCAGTACTTC.

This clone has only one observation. CDR3 region: CASSQIANWRESQDTQYF. The CDR3 DNA reads TGTGCCAGCAGCCAAATAGCCAACTGGCGGGAGTCGCAAGATACGCAGTATTTT. The chain recombines TRBV7-9 with TRBJ2-3, with TRBD2 matching over 7 bases. Germline lookup yields CDR1 SEHNR and CDR2 FQNEAQ (reference sequence). This CDR3 is 18 amino acids long. Losses at the gene ends were 5 bases for V and 5 bases for J; bases not matched to a gene: 19.

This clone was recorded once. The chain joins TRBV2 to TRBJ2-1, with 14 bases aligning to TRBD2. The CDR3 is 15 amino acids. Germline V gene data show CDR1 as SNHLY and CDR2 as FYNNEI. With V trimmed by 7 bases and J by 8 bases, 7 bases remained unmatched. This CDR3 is CASIETSGRAHEQFF. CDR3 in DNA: TGTGCCAGCATTGAGACTAGCGGGAGGGCCCATGAGCAGTTCTTC.

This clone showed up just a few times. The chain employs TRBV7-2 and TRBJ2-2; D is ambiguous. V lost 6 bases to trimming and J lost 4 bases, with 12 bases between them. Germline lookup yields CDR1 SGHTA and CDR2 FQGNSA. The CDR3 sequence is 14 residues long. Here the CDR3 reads CASSFFLTTGELFF. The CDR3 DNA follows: TGTGCCAGCAGTTTCTTTCTTACCACCGGGGAGCTGTTTTTT.